One sample yielded the 7 T cell receptor beta chains listed below, sequenced in a study of TIL therapy for anti-PD-1-resistant metastatic lung cancer. The libraries were made with immunoSEQ v3. Only in-frame clones appear in the TCRdb table, and some are missing; sequencing was by immunoSEQ multiplex PCR. The profile shows about 12,000 clones, about 54% of them singletons. Time point indicated: pre-treatment sample, taken before nivolumab and TIL therapy. Pleural nodules or supraclavicular lymph nodes made up most of the excised metastases sampled. This specimen was tumor tissue, taken at baseline. The receptors derive from a person aged 25 to 79 with non-small cell lung cancer.

The CDR3 bases are TGTGCCAGCAGTTTATCCGGGGGCATCCAGCCCCAGCATTTT. Translated: CASSLSGGIQPQHF. The chain couples TRBV28 to TRBJ1-5; possible D gene TRBD1, 6 bases. The CDR3 loop spans 14 amino acids. CDR1 and CDR2 from the germline V gene are MDHEN and SYDVKM. Trimming pared 1 base from V and 7 bases from J, leaving 11 bases between. Filled out from reference TRBV28 and TRBJ1-5, the complete variable domain reads DVKVTQSSRYLVKRTGEKVFLECVQDMDHENMFWYRQDPGLGLRLIYFSYDVKMKEKGDIPEGYSVSREKKERFSLILESASTNQTSMYLCASSLSGGIQPQHFGDGTRLSIL.

The chain employs TRBV20-1 and TRBJ2-7; D not resolved. From germline, CDR1 is DFQATT and CDR2 SNEGSKA (reference sequence). V lost 3 bases and J lost 3, with 9 bases in between. The CDR3 covers 12 residues. CDR3 in amino acids: CSASVDYYEQYF. In nucleotides, the CDR3 is TGCAGTGCTAGTGTGGATTACTACGAGCAGTACTTC.

V and J are TRBV21-1 and TRBJ2-7. TRBV21-1 is noted as a pseudogene. This CDR3 is 24 amino acids long. The CDR3 region has the DNA TGTGCCAGCAGCAAAGATTTTGCCGTACCCGGGGCGTGTTACAGGTTGCGAGGGCACTACGAGCAGTACTTC. Encoded protein: CASSKDFAVPGACYRLRGHYEQYF.

This clone showed up just a few times. This chain connects TRBV3-1 (or the pseudogene TRBV3-2) to TRBJ2-2, with D unresolved. Per germline, CDR1 LGHDT and CDR2 YNNKEL (reference sequence). Trimming took off 4 bases at V and 6 bases at J, with 12 bases between the two ends. The CDR3 sequence is 14 residues long. The chain's CDR3 is CASSPGFRSGELFF. The CDR3 DNA sequence: TGTGCCAGCAGCCCCGGGTTCAGGTCCGGGGAGCTGTTTTTT.

The rearrangement uses TRBV27 and TRBJ1-2, with a weak D call TRBD1 (5 bases). The V gene's germline CDR1 is MNHEY and CDR2 SMNVEV (reference sequence). The V end was cut by 6 bases, the J end by 2 bases, with 10 bases between. CDR3 length: 13 amino acids. The CDR3 sequence is CASRSRDNYGYTF. DNA for the CDR3: TGTGCCAGCAGGTCCAGGGACAACTATGGCTACACCTTC.

This clone was found once. The chain is built from TRBV28 and TRBJ1-5; D might be TRBD1 (5 bases). From germline, CDR1 is MDHEN and CDR2 SYDVKM. V lost 6 bases and J 3 bases, leaving 15 bases between the germline ends. CDR3 size: 15 residues. CDR3 DNA sequence: TGTGCCAGCAGCCCCCAGACAGAGTACAATCAGCCCCAGCATTTT. This gives the protein CASSPQTEYNQPQHF.

V is TRBV28 and J is TRBJ2-5, with D possibly being TRBD1 or TRBD2 (6 bases each). CDR3 length: 12 amino acids. The germline V and J ends were trimmed by 4 bases and 6 bases, with 9 bases remaining between them. Per germline, CDR1 MDHEN and CDR2 SYDVKM. CDR3 bases: TGTGCCAGCAGTTGGGGGGCTCAGACCCAGTACTTC. Translating gives CASSWGAQTQYF.